This is a list of T cell receptor beta chains from one sample in a study of technical replicates of blood from several donors. Sequencing was performed with immunoSEQ multiplex PCR; in TCRdb, only in-frame clones are kept and a portion is missing. The data contain approximately 60,000 clones, about 86% of them singletons. Material for sequencing was PBMCs. The source is a human donor in good health. Some clones in this sample may be carry-over from other donors' samples. The CDR3 runs from the conserved cysteine through the conserved F or W. A D gene is named only where the DNA matches it firmly. Not all rows give a size; the values are once, few, many and, for expanded clones, a class.

D: NA; size: NA; J: TRBJ2-5; V: TRBV6-5; CDR3: CASSQAFGETQYF; DNA: TGTGCCAGCAGCCAAGCGTTCGGGGAGACCCAGTACTTC
D: NA; size: NA; J: TRBJ2-7; V: TRBV27; CDR3: CASSFEGGMPYEQYF; DNA: TGTGCCAGCAGTTTCGAGGGGGGGATGCCCTACGAGCAGTACTTC
D: NA; size: NA; J: TRBJ1-1; V: TRBV9; CDR3: CASSGTGLNTEAFF; DNA: TGTGCCAGCAGCGGAACAGGGTTGAACACTGAAGCTTTCTTT
D: NA; size: NA; J: TRBJ1-1; V: TRBV4-3; CDR3: CASSQDYRGNTEAFF; DNA: TGCGCCAGCAGCCAAGATTATAGAGGTAACACTGAAGCTTTCTTT
D: TRBD2; size: NA; J: TRBJ2-1; V: TRBV13; CDR3: CASSLETSGGMANEQFF; DNA: TGTGCCAGCAGCTTAGAAACTAGCGGGGGGATGGCGAATGAGCAGTTCTTC
D: NA; size: NA; J: TRBJ1-2; V: TRBV4-1; CDR3: CASSQEGRGSGYTF; DNA: TGCGCCAGCAGCCAAGAAGGTAGGGGGTCTGGCTACACCTTC
D: TRBD2; size: NA; J: TRBJ2-7; V: TRBV6-5; CDR3: CASGLAYEQYF; DNA: TGTGCCAGCGGACTAGCATACGAGCAGTACTTC
D: TRBD1; size: NA; J: TRBJ2-3; V: TRBV10-3; CDR3: CAIRGGQGGSDTQYF; DNA: TGTGCCATCAGGGGCGGACAGGGCGGATCAGATACGCAGTATTTT
D: NA; size: NA; J: TRBJ1-1; V: TRBV6-1; CDR3: CASSFPRGARAEAFF; DNA: TGTGCCAGCAGTTTCCCCCGGGGGGCGAGGGCTGAAGCTTTCTTT
D: TRBD1; size: NA; J: TRBJ1-1; V: TRBV4-3; CDR3: CASSRSIQDRTGNTEAFF; DNA: TGCGCCAGCAGCCGCTCAATTCAGGACAGGACGGGGAACACTGAAGCTTTCTTT
D: TRBD1; size: NA; J: TRBJ2-7; V: TRBV5-1; CDR3: CASSQGDRVSDEQYF; DNA: TGCGCCAGCAGCCAAGGGGACAGGGTTTCGGACGAGCAGTACTTC
D: TRBD2; size: NA; J: TRBJ2-1; V: TRBV4-3; CDR3: CASSQDWLRGGDNEQFF; DNA: TGCGCCAGCAGCCAAGATTGGTTGCGGGGGGGCGACAATGAGCAGTTCTTC
D: NA; size: few; J: TRBJ1-1; V: TRBV15; CDR3: CATSRGAGSTNTEAFF; DNA: TGTGCCACCAGCCGGGGGGCAGGTTCAACCAACACTGAAGCTTTCTTT
D: TRBD2; size: NA; J: TRBJ2-1; V: TRBV30; CDR3: CAWSIRGTSGRRDEQFF; DNA: TGTGCCTGGAGTATTAGAGGGACTAGCGGGAGGAGGGATGAGCAGTTCTTC
D: TRBD2; size: NA; J: TRBJ2-3; V: TRBV4-3; CDR3: CASSRRGLAGSDTQYF; DNA: TGCGCCAGCAGTCGAAGGGGACTAGCGGGCTCAGATACGCAGTATTTT
D: NA; size: NA; J: TRBJ1-5; V: TRBV5-6; CDR3: CASSSLVGRGSNQPQHF; DNA: TGTGCCAGCAGCAGCCTGGTGGGAAGGGGAAGCAATCAGCCCCAGCATTTT
D: NA; size: few; J: TRBJ1-1; V: TRBV5-1; CDR3: CASSQTTGSGPIEAFF; DNA: TGCGCCAGCAGCCAGACAACAGGGTCGGGCCCGATTGAAGCTTTCTTT
D: NA; size: NA; J: TRBJ1-6; V: TRBV4-1; CDR3: CASSQDSSRLGFSPLHF; DNA: TGCGCCAGCAGCCAAGATTCAAGTCGCCTCGGGTTCTCACCCCTCCACTTT
D: TRBD2; size: NA; J: TRBJ2-1; V: TRBV7-9; CDR3: CASSPRELIAGGNEQFF; DNA: TGTGCCAGCAGCCCAAGGGAGTTGATAGCGGGAGGTAATGAGCAGTTCTTC
D: TRBD1; size: NA; J: TRBJ1-3; V: TRBV18; CDR3: CASSPLMGDRSSGNTIYF; DNA: TGTGCCAGCTCCCCGCTTATGGGGGACAGAAGCTCTGGAAACACCATATATTTT
D: NA; size: NA; J: TRBJ1-1; V: TRBV11-2; CDR3: CASSFQNTEAFF; DNA: TGTGCCAGCAGCTTCCAGAACACTGAAGCTTTCTTT
D: NA; size: NA; J: TRBJ1-5; V: TRBV10-3; CDR3: CAISESELTIDQPQHF; DNA: TGTGCCATCAGTGAGTCGGAGTTGACGATTGATCAGCCCCAGCATTTT
D: TRBD1; size: NA; J: TRBJ2-7; V: TRBV25-1; CDR3: CASRLGQSYEQYF; DNA: TGTGCCAGCAGATTGGGACAGTCCTACGAGCAGTACTTC
D: NA; size: NA; J: TRBJ2-2; V: TRBV7-2; CDR3: CASSLQADQRLNTGELFF; DNA: TGTGCCAGCAGCTTGCAAGCGGACCAACGTCTGAACACCGGGGAGCTGTTTTTT
D: TRBD2; size: NA; J: TRBJ2-1; V: TRBV10-2; CDR3: CASRTSGPNEQFF; DNA: TGCGCCAGCCGAACTAGCGGGCCTAATGAGCAGTTCTTC
D: NA; size: once; J: TRBJ1-3; V: TRBV5-1; CDR3: CASSLAGTGNTIYF; DNA: TGCGCCAGCAGCTTAGCGGGAACTGGAAACACCATATATTTT
D: TRBD1; size: few; J: TRBJ1-1; V: TRBV30; CDR3: CAWRRTGENTEAFF; DNA: TGTGCCTGGAGGAGGACAGGGGAGAACACTGAAGCTTTCTTT
D: TRBD2; size: NA; J: TRBJ2-1; V: TRBV4-1; CDR3: CASSQIGLAGGNEQFF; DNA: TGCGCCAGCAGCCAAATCGGACTAGCGGGGGGCAATGAGCAGTTCTTC
D: NA; size: NA; J: TRBJ2-2; V: TRBV11-1; CDR3: CASSAARGDDGELFF; DNA: TGTGCCAGCAGCGCCGCCAGGGGGGATGACGGGGAGCTGTTTTTT
D: TRBD2; size: NA; J: TRBJ2-1; V: TRBV5-6; CDR3: CASSLTSVFEQFF; DNA: TGTGCCAGCAGCTTAACTAGCGTCTTTGAGCAGTTCTTC
D: NA; size: NA; J: TRBJ2-7; V: TRBV28; CDR3: CASSKGQHEQYF; DNA: TGTGCCAGCAGTAAAGGACAGCACGAGCAGTACTTC
D: TRBD2; size: NA; J: TRBJ2-1; V: TRBV6-1; CDR3: CASSEYSGSGGRNEQFF; DNA: TGTGCCAGCAGTGAATACTCAGGTAGCGGGGGCCGTAATGAGCAGTTCTTC
D: TRBD1; size: NA; J: TRBJ2-7; V: TRBV29-1; CDR3: CSALTRDSSYEQYF; DNA: TGCAGCGCCCTGACACGGGACAGCTCCTACGAGCAGTACTTC
D: TRBD1; size: NA; J: TRBJ1-5; V: TRBV7-2; CDR3: CASSAGTGYSNQPQHF; DNA: TGTGCCAGCAGCGCCGGGACAGGGTATAGCAATCAGCCCCAGCATTTT
D: TRBD2; size: NA; J: TRBJ2-1; V: TRBV5-6; CDR3: CASSFWGAGGEEQFF; DNA: TGTGCCAGCAGCTTTTGGGGAGCGGGAGGGGAAGAGCAGTTCTTC
D: NA; size: NA; J: TRBJ2-5; V: TRBV30; CDR3: CAWSPSGLTTWETQYF; DNA: TGTGCCTGGAGTCCCTCCGGTCTCACGACTTGGGAGACCCAGTACTTC
D: TRBD2; size: once; J: TRBJ2-7; V: TRBV5-1; CDR3: CASSLEGTSGAKQYF; DNA: TGCGCCAGCAGCTTGGAGGGGACTAGCGGCGCCAAGCAGTACTTC
D: TRBD1; size: few; J: TRBJ1-1; V: TRBV4-3; CDR3: CASSQGGGQGDRRIVF; DNA: TGCGCCAGCAGCCAAGGGGGGGGACAGGGAGACCGAAGAATCGTCTTT
D: TRBD2; size: NA; J: TRBJ2-1; V: TRBV2; CDR3: CASSGIAGGLYDEQFF; DNA: TGTGCCAGCAGTGGCATAGCGGGGGGGCTATACGATGAGCAGTTCTTC
D: NA; size: NA; J: TRBJ2-1; V: TRBV5-1; CDR3: CASSLQLAGANEQFF; DNA: TGCGCCAGCAGCTTACAACTTGCTGGGGCCAATGAGCAGTTCTTC
D: NA; size: once; J: TRBJ1-4; V: TRBV6-6; CDR3: CASSKGEGKLFF; DNA: TGTGCCAGCAGTAAAGGGGAGGGAAAACTGTTTTTT
D: NA; size: NA; J: TRBJ2-2; V: TRBV9; CDR3: CASSVVRGTSKNTGELFF; DNA: TGTGCCAGCAGCGTAGTTCGAGGTACTAGCAAGAACACCGGGGAGCTGTTTTTT
D: NA; size: once; J: TRBJ2-1; V: TRBV20-1; CDR3: CSAREFGEQFF; DNA: TGCAGTGCTAGAGAGTTCGGGGAGCAGTTCTTC
D: TRBD2; size: NA; J: TRBJ2-7; V: TRBV4-3; CDR3: CASSQLTSGRVYEQYF; DNA: TGCGCCAGCAGCCAGCTGACTAGCGGGAGGGTCTACGAGCAGTACTTC
D: NA; size: NA; J: TRBJ2-7; V: TRBV18; CDR3: CASSPTQGIHEQYF; DNA: TGTGCCAGCTCACCAACCCAGGGTATCCACGAGCAGTACTTC
D: TRBD2; size: NA; J: TRBJ2-2; V: TRBV6-5; CDR3: CASSSSGTSAGELFF; DNA: TGTGCCAGCAGTTCATCCGGGACTAGTGCCGGGGAGCTGTTTTTT
D: TRBD1; size: once; J: TRBJ1-5; V: TRBV7-2; CDR3: CASSLTGQGGQPQHF; DNA: TGTGCCAGCAGCTTAACGGGACAGGGGGGGCAGCCCCAGCATTTT
D: NA; size: NA; J: TRBJ2-5; V: TRBV2; CDR3: CASSGRETQYF; DNA: TGTGCCAGCAGTGGTCGGGAGACCCAGTACTTC
D: TRBD2; size: NA; J: TRBJ2-5; V: TRBV29-1; CDR3: CSGSGGGKTQYF; DNA: TGCAGTGGATCGGGAGGGGGAAAGACCCAGTACTTC
D: NA; size: NA; J: TRBJ2-7; V: TRBV7-9; CDR3: CASSSRAYYSPSYEQYF; DNA: TGTGCCAGCAGCTCCAGGGCCTACTATTCGCCGTCCTACGAGCAGTACTTC
D: NA; size: NA; J: TRBJ2-2; V: TRBV18; CDR3: CASSPGRRGTGELFF; DNA: TGTGCCAGCTCACCCGGCAGGCGGGGCACCGGGGAGCTGTTTTTT
D: NA; size: NA; J: TRBJ2-5; V: TRBV6-5; CDR3: CASSSGVLGSETQYF; DNA: TGTGCCAGCAGCTCCGGGGTCCTTGGGTCGGAGACCCAGTACTTC
D: TRBD1; size: few; J: TRBJ1-1; V: TRBV19; CDR3: CASTPERQGVNTEAFF; DNA: TGTGCCAGTACCCCAGAAAGACAGGGGGTGAACACTGAAGCTTTCTTT
D: NA; size: NA; J: TRBJ1-2; V: TRBV6-1; CDR3: CASSEMGGAGGYTF; DNA: TGTGCCAGCAGTGAAATGGGGGGAGCAGGTGGCTACACCTTC